This T cell receptor beta chain comes out of a study of identical twins. Study results and limitations: Beta clonotypes that were abundant in cord blood contained fewer insertions, a pattern absent from memory repertoires. Part of the zero-insertion signal could reflect confounding by invariant MAIT and iNKT cells. Not following the same donors, the study drew its conclusions from cross-sectional statistical analysis. There was an excess of low generation probability in the out-of-frame alpha sequences that twins shared.

V was shortened by 3 bases and J by 2 bases, with 11 bases between the two germline ends. The germline V gene encodes CDR1 MNHEY and CDR2 SMNVEV (reference sequence). CDR3 size: 15 residues. A remark on this clonotype: Its specificity is not known.

TCRdb re-derived calls from the 5' RACE reads in MiXCR, one entry per CDR3 protein. The sample contains more than 1.5 million distinct CDR3 sequences, under 35% of which appear only once. This sequence originates from a newborn girl in good health. Sequencing input: cord blood. The V gene is TRBV27, the J gene TRBJ1-5, with D perhaps TRBD1 (5 bases). The CDR3 region has the DNA TGTGCCAGCAGTTTTGTGGGGGAGGGCAATCAGCCCCAGCATTTT. Translation gives CASSFVGEGNQPQHF.